The clone carrying this T cell receptor (beta chain) was observed a few times. Its matching antigen is unknown. Assay: immunoSEQ multiplex PCR; the TCRdb copy retains only in-frame clones and omits some. This table holds 30,000 to 45,000 clones, over 75% found once. This entry comes from a study of CD4 T cells in relation to SARS-CoV-2 and coronaviruses. Overall study: After approximately 10 days of antigen culture, PBMC TCR beta CDR3s were sequenced. The restricting HLA molecule for shared crossreactive spike epitopes was mapped.

CDR3 size: 15 residues. V was pared by 5 bases and J by 7 bases, with 9 bases of the junction left unmatched. The germline CDR1 and CDR2 sequences are LGHDT and YNNKEL (reference sequence). For approximately 10 days, 10^5 sorted CD4+ cells grew with T cell-depleted PBMCs and CEF. Sequenced input: memory CD4+ T cells from PBMCs, cultured in vitro. The clonotype comes from an adult with COVID-19. The V gene is TRBV3-1 (or the pseudogene TRBV3-2), the J gene TRBJ2-2, with 8 positions matching TRBD1. The CDR3 protein is CASSSMTGVIGELFF. CDR3 nucleotide sequence: TGTGCCAGCAGCTCGATGACAGGGGTGATCGGGGAGCTGTTTTTT.